The 13 T cell receptor beta chains reported below all come from one sample, sequenced in a study of regulatory T cells in long-lasting Graves disease. Time point reported: newly diagnosed GD, antithyroid drugs for less than 3 months. Preparation of the TCR library used RNA extracted from PBMCs. Arm-PCR of CDR3 regions and iRepertoire HTBI primers were the basis on which TCR beta libraries were built. TCRdb analysed the multiplex PCR reads with MiXCR anew, one entry per CDR3 protein. In the table there are 400,000 to 450,000 distinct CDR3 sequences, around 14% of which are singletons. The same sample was also studied in work on T cells in Graves' hyperthyroidism and ophthalmopathy.

The sample here was peripheral blood mononuclear cells (PBMCs), taken at new diagnosis, from a patient treated with antithyroid drugs. The receptors were sampled from a woman aged 30 to 39 with Graves disease.

This clonotype was detected a few times. This chain uses TRBV4-2 with TRBJ2-1; no clear D. Trimming pared 0 bases from V and 1 base from J, leaving 4 bases between. The CDR3 is 14 residues long. From germline, CDR1 is LGHNA and CDR2 YNFKEQ. The CDR3: CASSQEGSYNEQFF. The CDR3 DNA follows: TGTGCCAGCAGCCAAGAGGGATCCTACAATGAGCAGTTCTTC.

J is TRBJ1-2 and V is TRBV6-2 or TRBV6-3; TRBD1 agrees at 9 bases. The CDR3 has 16 residues. Germline V CDR1 and CDR2: MNHEY, SVGEGT. J gave up 5 bases and V 11 bases, and 18 bases lay outside the gene matches. CDR3 in DNA: TGTGCCGGTCACTCCGGGACAGGGCGCCAGCCTTATGGCTACACCTTC. It translates to CAGHSGTGRQPYGYTF.

The chain combines TRBV30 with TRBJ1-3; no definite D call. The V gene lost 5 bases and the J gene lost 3 bases, with 11 bases spanning the gap. The CDR3 spans 13 residues. From germline, CDR1 is GTSNPN and CDR2 SVGIG (reference sequence). The CDR3 DNA is TGTGCCTGGGCCCCGGGAGATGGAAACACCATATATTTT. Residues: CAWAPGDGNTIYF. Full variable domain (missing parts from reference TRBV30 and TRBJ1-3): SQTIHQWPATLVQPVGSPLSLECTVEGTSNPNLYWYRQAAGRGLQLLFYSVGIGQISSEVPQNLSASRPQDRQFILSSKKLLLSDSGFYLCAWAPGDGNTIYFGEGSWLTVV.

This clonotype has a handful of counts. The junction departs from the called germline gene at one end, perhaps through a read error. This rearrangement joins TRBV2 to TRBJ1-2, with D unclear. CDR1 is SNHLY, CDR2 FYNNEI, per germline. The CDR3 is 13 amino acids. CDR3 sequence (DNA): TGTGCCAGCAGGCCCCAGGTGGACTATAGCTACACCTTC. It codes for CASRPQVDYSYTF. Using reference TRBV2 and TRBJ1-2 for the parts outside the CDR3, the full variable domain is EPEVTQTPSHQVTQMGQEVILRCVPISNHLYFYWYRQILGQKVEFLVSFYNNEISEKSEIFDDQFSVERPDGSNFTLKIRSTKLEDSAMYFCASRPQVDYSYTFGSGTRLTVV.

This clonotype was counted a few times. V is TRBV27 and J is TRBJ1-2; TRBD1 agrees at 9 bases. Germline CDR1 is MNHEY and CDR2 is SMNVEV (reference sequence). CDR3 length: 14 residues. Losses at the gene ends were 7 bases for V and 7 bases for J; bases not matched to a gene: 10. The CDR3: CASTSGQGGGGYTF. The CDR3 nucleotides are TGTGCCAGCACCTCGGGACAGGGAGGTGGTGGCTACACCTTC.

This chain uses TRBV5-1 with TRBJ1-3; D is unclear. Germline CDR1 is SGHRS and CDR2 is YFSETQ. This CDR3 has 18 residues. With 0 bases removed from V and 2 bases from J, the gap between germline ends came to 18 bases. In DNA, the CDR3 is TGCGCCAGCAGCTTGGAGTGGGGTAGAAGCTCACCTGGAAACACCATATATTTT. Its protein is CASSLEWGRSSPGNTIYF.

This clonotype was picked up many times. This chain uses TRBV7-2 with TRBJ2-3; tentative D call: TRBD2 (6 bases). Germline CDR1 is SGHTA and CDR2 is FQGNSA. CDR3 length: 13 amino acids. Deletions cut 4 bases from V and 6 bases from J, with 11 bases between. The CDR3 nucleotides are TGTGCCAGCAGCTCACGGGGGATGGATACGCAGTATTTT. This sequence encodes CASSSRGMDTQYF.

As for this clonotype: A read error may explain this, as a much larger clone is one base away. The gene calls are TRBV27 and TRBJ2-1; TRBD1 is a possible D gene (5 bases). The DNA end favors TRBJ2-7, so the J call may be wrong. The CDR3 length is 15 residues. From germline, CDR1 is MNHEY and CDR2 SMNVEV (reference sequence). The CDR3 sequence is CASSPPRQGPDEQYF. The CDR3 DNA sequence: TGTGCCAGCAGTCCCCCTCGCCAGGGTCCCGATGAGCAGTACTTC.

This chain connects TRBV25-1 to TRBJ2-5; D uncertain. Germline CDR1 reads MGHDK; CDR2 reads SYGVNS. The CDR3 spans 11 residues. Trimming took 8 bases from V and 3 from J, leaving 7 bases between them. As DNA, the CDR3 is TGTGCCAGCTGGTGGAAAGAGACCCAGTACTTC. Translation gives CASWWKETQYF.

CDR3 in DNA: TGTGCCAGCAGCCAAGGAGACAATTTATACGAGCAGTACTTC. Translated, it gives CASSQGDNLYEQYF. The chain recombines TRBV3-1 with TRBJ2-7; unclear D gene. CDR1 and CDR2 (germline): LGHDT, YNNKEL (reference sequence). The V gene lost 1 base and the J gene lost 4 bases, with 11 bases spanning the gap. The CDR3 runs 14 residues.

This clonotype was detected many times. The chain employs TRBV3-1 and TRBJ2-3; no reliable D call. This CDR3 has 12 residues. Trimming removed 4 bases at V and 4 bases at J, with 6 bases between. The germline V gene has CDR1 LGHDT and CDR2 YNNKEL (reference sequence). For the CDR3, the DNA is TGTGCCAGCAGCCCGGTGGCAGATACGCAGTATTTT. Translation: CASSPVADTQYF.

This clonotype was recorded at least ten times. This chain uses TRBV7-3 with TRBJ1-2; TRBD1 agrees at 8 bases. CDR1 is SGHTA and CDR2 is FQGTGA in the germline V gene. The length of the CDR3 is 13 residues. After removal of 6 bases from V and 5 bases from J, the junction contained 5 bases not matched to a gene. The DNA of the CDR3 is TGTGCCAGCAGTCCGGGACAGGATTATGGCTACACCTTC. The encoded protein is CASSPGQDYGYTF. Complete variable domain (other parts from reference TRBV7-3 and TRBJ1-2): GAGVSQTPSNKVTEKGKYVELRCDPISGHTALYWYRQSLGQGPEFLIYFQGTGAADDSGLPNDRFFAVRPEGSVSTLKIQRTERGDSAVYLCASSPGQDYGYTFGSGTRLTVV.

Only a few counts were recorded for this clonotype. This chain links TRBV12-5 with TRBJ1-5; tentative D call: TRBD1 (6 bases). Germline assignment: CDR1 LGHNT and CDR2 FRNRAP. The CDR3 runs 15 residues. V lost 5 bases to trimming and J lost 2 bases, with 13 bases between them. CDR3 in amino acids: CASGPTGWGNQPQHF. The CDR3 region has the DNA TGTGCTAGTGGTCCTACAGGGTGGGGCAATCAGCCCCAGCATTTT.